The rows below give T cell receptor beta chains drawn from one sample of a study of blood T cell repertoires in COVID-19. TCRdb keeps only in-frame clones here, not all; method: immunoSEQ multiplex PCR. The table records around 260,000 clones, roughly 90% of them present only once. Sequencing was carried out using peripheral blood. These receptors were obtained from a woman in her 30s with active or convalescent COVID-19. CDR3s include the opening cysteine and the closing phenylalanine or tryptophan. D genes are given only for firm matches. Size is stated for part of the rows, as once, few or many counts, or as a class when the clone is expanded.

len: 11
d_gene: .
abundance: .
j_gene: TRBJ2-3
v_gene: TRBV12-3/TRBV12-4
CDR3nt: TGTGCCAGCAGTACCGCGGGGACGCAGTATTTT
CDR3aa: CASSTAGTQYF

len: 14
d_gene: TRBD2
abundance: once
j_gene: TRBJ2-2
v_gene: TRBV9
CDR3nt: TGTGCCAGCAGCGAGACTAGCGGGGACGGGGAGCTGTTTTTT
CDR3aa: CASSETSGDGELFF

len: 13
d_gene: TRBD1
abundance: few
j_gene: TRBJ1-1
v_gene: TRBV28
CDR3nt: TGTGCCAGCGCAGCCCGGGACAGGGCGGAAGCTTTCTTT
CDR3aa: CASAARDRAEAFF

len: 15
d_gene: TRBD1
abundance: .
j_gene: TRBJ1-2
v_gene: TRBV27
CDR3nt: TGTGCCAGCAGTTTGGCTCGGCAGGGGGCCGGCGGCTACACCTTC
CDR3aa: CASSLARQGAGGYTF

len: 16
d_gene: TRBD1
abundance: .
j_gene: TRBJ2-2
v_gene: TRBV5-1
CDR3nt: TGCGCCAGCAGCGACACCGGGACAGGCCCCACCGGGGAGCTGTTTTTT
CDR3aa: CASSDTGTGPTGELFF

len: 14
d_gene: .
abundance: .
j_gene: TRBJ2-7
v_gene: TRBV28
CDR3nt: TGTGCCAGCGGCGACTTACCCACCTCCTACGAGCAGTACTTC
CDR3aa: CASGDLPTSYEQYF

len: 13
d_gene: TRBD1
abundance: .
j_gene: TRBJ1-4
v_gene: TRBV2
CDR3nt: TGTGCCAGCAGTAGGACAGGGGAGGAAAAACTGTTTTTT
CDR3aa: CASSRTGEEKLFF

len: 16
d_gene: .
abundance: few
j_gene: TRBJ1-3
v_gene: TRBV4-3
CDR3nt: TGCGCCAGCAGCCCGGTGTTGGGGGGGCTTGGAAACACCATATATTTT
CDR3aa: CASSPVLGGLGNTIYF

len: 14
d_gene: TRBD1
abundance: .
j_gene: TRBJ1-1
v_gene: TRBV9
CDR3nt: TGTGCCAGCAGCAACCCAACAGGGGCTAAGGGAGCTTTCTTT
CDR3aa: CASSNPTGAKGAFF

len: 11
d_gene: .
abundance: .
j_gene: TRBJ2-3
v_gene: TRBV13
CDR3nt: TGTGCCAGCAGCTTTATGGATACGCAGTATTTT
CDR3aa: CASSFMDTQYF

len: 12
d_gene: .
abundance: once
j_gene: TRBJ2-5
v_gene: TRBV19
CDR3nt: TGTGCCAGTAGTATTTTCGAGGGGACCCAGTACTTC
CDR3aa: CASSIFEGTQYF

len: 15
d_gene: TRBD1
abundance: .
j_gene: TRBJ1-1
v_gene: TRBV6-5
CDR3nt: TGTGCCAGCACCACCCAGTTGGGCAGGGGGACTGAAGCTTTCTTT
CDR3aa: CASTTQLGRGTEAFF

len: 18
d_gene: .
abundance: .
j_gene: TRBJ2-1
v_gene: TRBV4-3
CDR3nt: TGCGCCAGCAGCCAAACACTCCAGCGCGGACAGATCTACAATGAGCAGTTCTTC
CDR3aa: CASSQTLQRGQIYNEQFF

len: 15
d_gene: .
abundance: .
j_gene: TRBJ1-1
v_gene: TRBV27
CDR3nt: TGTGCCAGCAGTTTAGGGTGGAGGTCAGGCACTGAAGCTTTCTTT
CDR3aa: CASSLGWRSGTEAFF

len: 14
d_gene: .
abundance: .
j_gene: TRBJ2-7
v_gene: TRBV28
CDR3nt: TGTGCCAGCAGGGCTACACAGGTTACCTACGAGCAGTACTTC
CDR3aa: CASRATQVTYEQYF

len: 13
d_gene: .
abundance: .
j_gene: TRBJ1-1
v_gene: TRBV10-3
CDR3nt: TGTGCCACGTACCGAACAGAGAACACTGAAGCTTTCTTT
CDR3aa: CATYRTENTEAFF

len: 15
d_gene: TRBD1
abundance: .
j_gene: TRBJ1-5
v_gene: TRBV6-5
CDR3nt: TGTGCCAGCAGGAGGGGACAGGGGTTGTATCAGCCCCAGCATTTT
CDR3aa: CASRRGQGLYQPQHF

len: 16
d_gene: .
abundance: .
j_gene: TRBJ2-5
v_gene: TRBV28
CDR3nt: TGTGCCAGCAGTTTATTGTCCGGCCCTGGGCGAGAGACCCAGTACTTC
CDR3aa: CASSLLSGPGRETQYF

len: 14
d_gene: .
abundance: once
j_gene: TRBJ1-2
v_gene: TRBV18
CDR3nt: TGTGCCAGCTCACCACCCGCAGGGTTGAGTGGCTACACCTTC
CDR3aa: CASSPPAGLSGYTF

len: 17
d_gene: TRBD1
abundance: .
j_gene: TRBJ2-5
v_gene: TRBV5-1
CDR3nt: TGCGCCAGCAGCCAATCCGGGACAGGGCTTTCGAGAGAGACCCAGTACTTC
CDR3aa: CASSQSGTGLSRETQYF

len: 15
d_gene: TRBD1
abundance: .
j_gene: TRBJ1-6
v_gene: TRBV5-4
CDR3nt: TGTGCCAGCAGCGGGACCGGGACAGGGGGCCCACCCCTCCACTTT
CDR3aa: CASSGTGTGGPPLHF

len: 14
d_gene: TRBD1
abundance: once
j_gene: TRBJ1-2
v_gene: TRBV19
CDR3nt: TGTGCCAGTAGTATAGCAGGGGGCTACGGAGGCTACACCTTC
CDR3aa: CASSIAGGYGGYTF

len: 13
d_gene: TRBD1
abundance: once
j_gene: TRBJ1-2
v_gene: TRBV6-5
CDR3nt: TGTGCCAGCGGAGACAGGGGCCTTTCTGGCTACACCTTC
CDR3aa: CASGDRGLSGYTF

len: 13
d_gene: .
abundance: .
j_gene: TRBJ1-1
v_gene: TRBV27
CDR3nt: TGTGCCAGCAGTCCTACAGCTAACACTGAAGCTTTCTTT
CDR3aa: CASSPTANTEAFF

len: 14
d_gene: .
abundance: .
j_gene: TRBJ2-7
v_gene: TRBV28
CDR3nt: TGTGCCAGCAGTTTAGACTTAATCCCCTCCGAGCAGTACTTC
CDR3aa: CASSLDLIPSEQYF

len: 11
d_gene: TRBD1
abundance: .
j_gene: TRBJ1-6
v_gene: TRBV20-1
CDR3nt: TGCAGCCCAGGGGGAGTTTCACCCCTCCACTTT
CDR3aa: CSPGGVSPLHF

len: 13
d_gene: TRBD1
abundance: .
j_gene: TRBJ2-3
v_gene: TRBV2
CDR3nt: TGTGCCAGCGTGGACAGGGGAAGGGATACGCAGTATTTT
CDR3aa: CASVDRGRDTQYF

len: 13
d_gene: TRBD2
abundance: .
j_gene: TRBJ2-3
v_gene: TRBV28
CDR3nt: TGTGCCAGCAGGCTAGCGGCCACAGATACGCAGTATTTT
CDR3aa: CASRLAATDTQYF

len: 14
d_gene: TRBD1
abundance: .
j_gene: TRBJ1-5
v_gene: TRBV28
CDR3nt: TGTGCCAGCAGTTTGTGGCAGGGGGTTCAGCCCCAGCATTTT
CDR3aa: CASSLWQGVQPQHF

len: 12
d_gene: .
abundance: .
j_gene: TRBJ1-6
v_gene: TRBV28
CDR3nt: TGTGCCAGCAGCCCCGAGGAGCCACCCCTCCACTTT
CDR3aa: CASSPEEPPLHF

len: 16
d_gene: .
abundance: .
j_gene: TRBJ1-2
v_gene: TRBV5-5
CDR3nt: TGTGCCAGCAGCTTAGGGACACCACTTGAAAACTATGGCTACACCTTC
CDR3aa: CASSLGTPLENYGYTF

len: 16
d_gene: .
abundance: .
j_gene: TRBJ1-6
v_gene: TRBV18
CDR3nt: TGTGCCAGCTCACCAGCCCAGGGGCGGTATAATTCACCCCTCCACTTT
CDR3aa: CASSPAQGRYNSPLHF

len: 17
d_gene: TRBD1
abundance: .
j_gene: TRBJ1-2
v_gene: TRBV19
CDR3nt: TGTGCCAGTAGTGCCCCCGGGACAGGGGCAGTTAACTATGGCTACACCTTC
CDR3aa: CASSAPGTGAVNYGYTF

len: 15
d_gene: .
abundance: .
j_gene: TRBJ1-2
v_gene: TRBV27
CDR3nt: TGTGCCAGCAGTTTAAACCCCTCGGGGAACTATGGCTACACCTTC
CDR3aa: CASSLNPSGNYGYTF

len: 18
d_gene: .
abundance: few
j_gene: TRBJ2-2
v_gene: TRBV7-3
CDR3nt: TGTGCCAGCAGCCCCAGGCCGGTCGGGACACAGAACACCGGGGAGCTGTTTTTT
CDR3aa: CASSPRPVGTQNTGELFF

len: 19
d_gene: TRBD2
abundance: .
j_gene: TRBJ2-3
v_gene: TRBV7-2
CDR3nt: TGTGCCAGCAGCACCCCCCCCGGTGTTGCGGGGGGGCCCAGGGATACGCAGTATTTT
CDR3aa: CASSTPPGVAGGPRDTQYF

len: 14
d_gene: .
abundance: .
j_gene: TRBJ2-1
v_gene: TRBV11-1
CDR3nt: TGTGCCAGCAGGTCGACGGACGGGAGTTATGAGCAGTTCTTC
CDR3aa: CASRSTDGSYEQFF

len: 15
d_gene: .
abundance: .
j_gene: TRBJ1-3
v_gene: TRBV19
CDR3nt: TGTGCCAGTAGTATTCACAGGGCCTCTGGAAACACCATATATTTT
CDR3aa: CASSIHRASGNTIYF

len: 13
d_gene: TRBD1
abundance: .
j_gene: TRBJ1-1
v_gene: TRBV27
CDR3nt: TGTGCCAGCAGTCGGAGAACAGGGGTGGAAGCTTTCTTT
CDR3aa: CASSRRTGVEAFF

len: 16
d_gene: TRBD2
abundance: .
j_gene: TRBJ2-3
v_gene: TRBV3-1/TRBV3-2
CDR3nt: TGTGCCAGCAGCCAAGATGACGGGGGGGCCGAAGATACGCAGTATTTT
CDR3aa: CASSQDDGGAEDTQYF

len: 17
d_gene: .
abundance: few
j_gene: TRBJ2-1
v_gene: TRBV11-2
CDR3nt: TGTGCCAGCAGCTTACTTGGGTACAGGGTACTTGGTAATGAGCAGTTCTTC
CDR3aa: CASSLLGYRVLGNEQFF

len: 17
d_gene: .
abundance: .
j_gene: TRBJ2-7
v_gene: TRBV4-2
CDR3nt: TGTGCCAGCAGCCCGAAGGTGGCTAGCGAGGCGTGGTTCGAGCAGTACTTC
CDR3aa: CASSPKVASEAWFEQYF

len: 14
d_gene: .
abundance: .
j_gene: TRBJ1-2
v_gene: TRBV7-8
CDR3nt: TGTGCCAGCAGCTTAGCATTATCACATTATGGCTACACCTTC
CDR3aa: CASSLALSHYGYTF

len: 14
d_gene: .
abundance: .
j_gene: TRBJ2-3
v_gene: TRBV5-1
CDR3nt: TGCGCCAGCAGCTTGTCGGGGGACACAGATACGCAGTATTTT
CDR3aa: CASSLSGDTDTQYF

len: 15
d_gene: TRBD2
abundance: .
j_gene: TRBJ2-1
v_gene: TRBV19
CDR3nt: TGTGCCAGTACGACTAGCCATAGCTCCTACAATGAGCAGTTCTTC
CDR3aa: CASTTSHSSYNEQFF

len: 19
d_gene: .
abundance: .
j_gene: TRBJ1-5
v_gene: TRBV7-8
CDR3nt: TGTGCCAGCAGCCTCAGGGAAAGGGCAATGATGGGGCACAATCAGCCCCAGCATTTT
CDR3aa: CASSLRERAMMGHNQPQHF

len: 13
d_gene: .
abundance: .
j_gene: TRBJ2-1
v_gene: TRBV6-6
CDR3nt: TGTGCCAGCACAGTCAGCTCCTACAATGAGCAGTTCTTC
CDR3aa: CASTVSSYNEQFF

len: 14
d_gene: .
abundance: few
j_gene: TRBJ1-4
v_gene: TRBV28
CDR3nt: TGTGCCAGCAGTTTGCGGGGGCGCGATGAAAAACTGTTTTTT
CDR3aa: CASSLRGRDEKLFF

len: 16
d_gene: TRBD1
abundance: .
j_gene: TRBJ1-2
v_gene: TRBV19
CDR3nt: TGTGCCAGTAGTATTCCTTCGACAGGGGGATTCTATGGCTACACCTTC
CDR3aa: CASSIPSTGGFYGYTF

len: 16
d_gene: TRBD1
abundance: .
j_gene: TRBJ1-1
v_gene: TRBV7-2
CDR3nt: TGTGCCAGCAGCCCCCACAGGGGGCGGGGTACCACTGAAGCTTTCTTT
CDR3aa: CASSPHRGRGTTEAFF

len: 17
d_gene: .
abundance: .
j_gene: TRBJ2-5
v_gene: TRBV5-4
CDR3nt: TGTGCCAGCAGCTTGGGAAGGGGCGAAATAATAGCAGAGACCCAGTACTTC
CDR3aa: CASSLGRGEIIAETQYF

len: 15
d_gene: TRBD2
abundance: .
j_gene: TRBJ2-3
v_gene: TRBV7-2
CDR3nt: TGTGCCAGCAGCTTAGGAGGCGGGGGGGCCGATACGCAGTATTTT
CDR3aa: CASSLGGGGADTQYF

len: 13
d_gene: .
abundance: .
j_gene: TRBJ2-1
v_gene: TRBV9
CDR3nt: TGTGCCAGCAGCGTATCAACTCTCAATGAGCAGTTCTTC
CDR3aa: CASSVSTLNEQFF

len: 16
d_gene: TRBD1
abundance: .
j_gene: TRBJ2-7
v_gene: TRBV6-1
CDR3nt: TGTGCCAGCAGTGACAGGGACAGGGGTTACTCCTACGAGCAGTACTTC
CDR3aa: CASSDRDRGYSYEQYF

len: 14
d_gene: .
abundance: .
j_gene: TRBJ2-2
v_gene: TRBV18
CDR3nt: TGTGCCAGCTCAGCGCCCAAGAGGACCGGGGAGCTGTTTTTT
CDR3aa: CASSAPKRTGELFF

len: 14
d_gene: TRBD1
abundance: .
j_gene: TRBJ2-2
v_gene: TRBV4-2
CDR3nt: TGTGCCAGCAAGACAGGGTGGGATACCGGGGAGCTGTTTTTT
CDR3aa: CASKTGWDTGELFF

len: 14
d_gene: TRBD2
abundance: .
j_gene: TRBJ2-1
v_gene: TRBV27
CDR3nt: TGTGCCAGCAGTTTGAGCGGGGGCGGGAGTGAGCAGTTCTTC
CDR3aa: CASSLSGGGSEQFF